Listed here are 7 T cell receptor beta chains from one sample, sequenced in a study of T-cell memory formation after mild COVID-19. TCRdb ran MiXCR on the 5' RACE reads and lists one entry per CDR3 protein. Of around 90,000 distinct CDR3 sequences listed, approximately 16% are singletons. Sequencing used PBMCs or a T cell subset sorted from them (not recorded which). Receptor source: a man aged 18-30 years who had mild COVID-19 (a few samples of this study predate the infection). Cell type and time point are not known.

This sequence joins TRBV10-3 and TRBJ2-6; 7 positions match TRBD1. There are 14 residues in the CDR3. Looked up from germline, CDR1 is ENHRY and CDR2 is SYGVKD. The junction had 5 bases not matched to a gene; V was cut back by 11 bases and J by 1 base. CDR3 amino acids: CAATGVSGANVLTF. CDR3 DNA: TGTGCCGCCACAGGGGTGTCTGGGGCCAACGTCCTGACTTTC.

The chain recombines TRBV6-2 or TRBV6-3 with TRBJ2-7; 9 positions match TRBD2. The V and J ends lost 11 bases and 4 bases, in that order; junction bases with no gene match: 9. The CDR3 contains 13 residues. CDR1 is MNHEY and CDR2 is SVGEGT in the germline V gene. The CDR3 nucleotides are TGTGCCGCCGGGACTAGCCCCAATTACGAGCAGTACGTC. It specifies CAAGTSPNYEQYV.

This chain links TRBV6-2 or TRBV6-3 with TRBJ2-5, with D perhaps assigned TRBD1 or TRBD2 (5 bases each). CDR1 is MNHEY, CDR2 SVGEGT, per germline. The CDR3 consists of 15 residues. V shed 3 bases and J shed 5 bases, with 16 bases lying between them. The CDR3 protein is CASSYTSRGGETQYF. The CDR3, as DNA: TGTGCCAGCAGTTATACCTCTAGGGGCGGGGAGACCCAGTACTTC.

This clonotype was counted only a few times. The V gene is TRBV9, the J gene TRBJ2-2; tentatively, D is TRBD2 (5 bases). The V and J ends lost 0 bases and 1 base respectively, with 10 bases between them. Per the germline V gene, CDR1 is SGDLS and CDR2 is YYNGEE. The CDR3 spans 16 residues. Written as DNA, the CDR3 is TGTGCCAGCAGCGTAGTTCCTCGGGAGAACACCGGGGAGCTGTTTTTT. It encodes CASSVVPRENTGELFF.

The chain joins TRBV9 to TRBJ1-6; 8 bases line up with TRBD1. The junction had 1 base not matched to a gene; V was cut back by 0 bases and J by 5 bases. This CDR3 spans 15 amino acids. Looked up from germline, CDR1 is SGDLS and CDR2 is YYNGEE. CDR3 nucleotides: TGTGCCAGCAGCGTAGCAGGGGGCGATAATTCACCCCTCCACTTT. It yields the protein CASSVAGGDNSPLHF.

The chain joins TRBV4-3 to TRBJ2-5; D remains unclear. The CDR3 is 13 amino acids. Trimming pared 2 bases from V and 1 base from J, leaving 5 bases between. CDR1 and CDR2 (germline): LGHNA, YSLEER. CDR3 sequence reads: CASSQQTQETQYF. Here the CDR3 DNA reads TGCGCCAGCAGCCAACAGACCCAAGAGACCCAGTACTTC.

The chain recombines TRBV7-3 with TRBJ2-1; D possibly uses TRBD1 or TRBD2 (5 bases each). The CDR3 is made up of 15 amino acids. Trimming pared 5 bases from V and 4 bases from J, leaving 15 bases between. Germline values: CDR1 SGHTA, CDR2 FQGTGA. Here the CDR3 DNA reads TGTGCCAGCAGCCTGGGGACCTCTAGGTACAATGAGCAGTTCTTC. This codes for CASSLGTSRYNEQFF. The full variable domain, with the rest looked up from reference TRBV7-3 and TRBJ2-1, is GAGVSQTPSNKVTEKGKYVELRCDPISGHTALYWYRQSLGQGPEFLIYFQGTGAADDSGLPNDRFFAVRPEGSVSTLKIQRTERGDSAVYLCASSLGTSRYNEQFFGPGTRLTVL.